Presented here are 25 T cell receptor beta chains from one specimen sequenced in a study of T-cell memory formation after mild COVID-19. From the 5' RACE reads, TCRdb called clonotypes with MiXCR, one entry per CDR3 protein. The sample has roughly 250,000 distinct CDR3 sequences, approximately 15% seen once; the top ten hold roughly a fifth. Sample: PBMCs or a T cell subset sorted from them (not recorded which). Source of these receptors: a man aged 18-30 years who had mild COVID-19 (a few samples of this study predate the infection). Cell type and time point are not known.

The chain couples TRBV7-9 to TRBJ2-7; 9 bases are shared with TRBD2. Per the germline V gene, CDR1 is SEHNR and CDR2 is FQNEAQ (reference sequence). CDR3 length: 16 amino acids. The CDR3 loop reads CASQGVMTSGYYEQYV. Written as DNA, the CDR3 is TGTGCTTCGCAGGGAGTAATGACTAGCGGCTACTACGAGCAGTACGTC.

This clonotype was detected a few times. The chain carries TRBV7-2 and TRBJ2-7; D is perhaps TRBD1 or TRBD2 (6 bases each). The CDR3 sequence is 15 residues long. Germline loops: CDR1 SGHTA, CDR2 FQGNSA. The V gene lost 5 bases and the J gene lost 1 base, with 15 bases spanning the gap. The CDR3 DNA reads as TGTGCCAGCAGCCCCCCGGGGGCCGGGTCCTACGAGCAGTACTTC. This encodes CASSPPGAGSYEQYF.

This clonotype was detected only a few times. The V gene is TRBV6-2 or TRBV6-3, the J gene TRBJ2-2; TRBD2 matches at 8 bases. J lost 2 bases, V lost 2 bases, and 4 bases had no gene match. Germline CDR1 reads MNHEY; CDR2 reads SVGEGT. The CDR3 is 16 residues long. CDR3 DNA sequence: TGTGCCAGCAGTTACGTCGGGGGGGTAAACACCGGGGAGCTGTTTTTT. Its protein product is CASSYVGGVNTGELFF.

This chain's CDR3 is CSAGLAVLGEQFF. The CDR3 DNA follows: TGCAGTGCAGGATTAGCGGTCTTGGGTGAGCAGTTCTTC. This rearrangement joins TRBV20-1 to TRBJ2-1; TRBD2 might be the D (6 bases). Trimming stripped 6 bases from V and 9 bases from J, with 18 bases between. From germline, CDR1 is DFQATT and CDR2 SNEGSKA (reference sequence). This CDR3 contains 13 residues.

This clonotype was seen at least ten times. The chain has TRBV3-1 and TRBJ1-6, with D possibly TRBD1 on 5 matching bases. V was trimmed by 0 bases and J by 6 bases, leaving 12 bases between them. Germline loops: CDR1 LGHDT, CDR2 YNNKEL (reference sequence). The CDR3 consists of 16 residues. Here the CDR3 DNA reads TGTGCCAGCAGCCAAGACAGGGCTTTCCGTAATTCACCCCTCCACTTT. It translates to CASSQDRAFRNSPLHF.

The gene calls are TRBV5-1 and TRBJ2-3, with 13 bases aligning to TRBD2. Germline V CDR1 and CDR2: SGHRS, YFSETQ. The trim removed 4 bases at V and 4 bases at J, leaving 6 bases unmatched. The CDR3 is made up of 16 amino acids. The CDR3 spells CASSATSGGASDTQYF. CDR3 bases: TGCGCCAGCAGCGCTACTAGCGGGGGGGCATCAGATACGCAGTATTTT.

The J gene is TRBJ2-7, the V gene TRBV20-1, with 8 positions matching TRBD1. The CDR3 sequence is 14 residues long. Trimming cost V 6 bases and J 6 bases; bases outside gene matches: 13. Germline loops: CDR1 DFQATT, CDR2 SNEGSKA (reference sequence). The CDR3 nucleotides read TGCAGTGCCCCGTCAGGGGGCATTACGTCCGAGCAGTACTTC. It translates to CSAPSGGITSEQYF.

The J gene is TRBJ2-3, the V gene TRBV12-3 or TRBV12-4, with 10 bases matching TRBD2. The CDR3 runs to 13 residues. Trimming at V came to 6 bases and at J to 5 bases, leaving 2 bases not matched to a gene. In DNA, the CDR3 is TGTGCCAGCAGACTAGCGGGGCAAGATACGCAGTATTTT. Amino acids: CASRLAGQDTQYF.

V usage is TRBV7-2 and J usage is TRBJ2-1; no firm D call. V gave up 5 bases and J gave up 1 base, with 12 bases separating them. The CDR3 is 15 residues long. Germline V gene sequence: CDR1 SGHTA, CDR2 FQGNSA. CDR3 residues: CASSPLTVSYNEQFF. CDR3 DNA: TGTGCCAGCAGCCCTCTTACAGTTTCCTACAATGAGCAGTTCTTC.

This clonotype occurred a few times. The chain recombines TRBV9 with TRBJ2-1; 7 bases map to TRBD2. The germline gives CDR1 SGDLS, CDR2 YYNGEE. Germline trimming cut 2 bases from V and 8 bases from J; bases unmatched to any gene: 7. This CDR3 is built from 14 residues. CDR3 in DNA: TGTGCCAGCAGCGTCCGGGGGGAGTGGTATGAGCAGTTCTTC. Protein sequence: CASSVRGEWYEQFF.

This clonotype was seen a handful of times. V gene TRBV10-3 combines with J gene TRBJ1-1; no reliable D call. The CDR3 runs 12 residues. Per the germline V gene, CDR1 is ENHRY and CDR2 is SYGVKD. V dropped 4 bases and J dropped 5 bases, with 8 bases sitting between them. This CDR3 reads CAISVGSTEAFF. The DNA for the CDR3 is TGTGCCATCAGTGTAGGCAGTACTGAAGCTTTCTTT.

CDR3: CASSRVGASYEQYV. The CDR3 DNA reads TGTGCCAGCAGCCGCGTGGGGGCTTCCTACGAGCAGTACGTC. V and J are TRBV21-1 and TRBJ2-7. TRBV21-1 is classified as a pseudogene. This CDR3 region has 14 residues.

The chain recombines TRBV4-2 with TRBJ2-5, with D possibly being TRBD1 or TRBD2 (5 bases each). Germline V gives CDR1 LGHNA, CDR2 YNFKEQ. CDR3 length equals 12 residues. V gave up 0 bases and J gave up 7 bases, with 6 bases separating them. In nucleotides, the CDR3 is TGTGCCAGCAGCCAAGATGGGGGGACCCAGTACTTC. This translates into CASSQDGGTQYF.

V and J are TRBV5-4 and TRBJ1-2, with D unclear. Germline values: CDR1 SGHNT, CDR2 YYREEE (reference sequence). Trimming took 4 bases from V and 8 from J, leaving 21 bases between them. There are 15 residues in the CDR3. CDR3 DNA: TGTGCCAGCAGCCTGGATGGTGCGGCTTTGGGAGGCTACACCTTC. Its protein is CASSLDGAALGGYTF.

This clonotype was seen a few times. The genes are TRBV12-3 or TRBV12-4 and TRBJ1-1; TRBD1 is a possible D gene (5 bases). The CDR3 is 14 residues long. Trimming pared 3 bases from V and 0 bases from J, leaving 8 bases between. This CDR3 is CASSFGGVNTEAFF. In DNA, the CDR3 is TGTGCCAGCAGTTTCGGAGGGGTGAACACTGAAGCTTTCTTT.

This clonotype was seen ten or more times. J is TRBJ2-1 and V is TRBV3-2; the table's D call, TRBD2, was not checked against the DNA. TRBV3-2 is listed as a pseudogene. This CDR3 is built from 18 residues. The chain's CDR3 is CASSQEERGAIPANEQFF. CDR3 in DNA: TGTGCCAGCAGCCAAGAAGAGCGGGGGGCCATTCCCGCCAATGAGCAGTTCTTC.

The rearrangement uses TRBV9 and TRBJ2-5; 10 bases are a match to TRBD1. CDR3 size: 15 residues. In germline, CDR1 is SGDLS, CDR2 YYNGEE. Germline trimming cut 3 bases from V and 5 bases from J; bases unmatched to any gene: 7. The CDR3 reads CASSADRGQGETQYF. The CDR3 bases are TGTGCCAGCAGCGCTGACAGGGGGCAGGGGGAGACCCAGTACTTC.

This clonotype was picked up many times. The chain employs TRBV7-3 and TRBJ1-1; D is undetermined. The V gene lost 4 bases and the J gene lost 1 base, with 7 bases spanning the gap. Germline V gives CDR1 SGHTA, CDR2 FQGTGA. The CDR3 length is 13 residues. CDR3: CASSYSQNTEAFF. The CDR3 coding sequence is TGTGCCAGCAGCTATTCCCAGAACACTGAAGCTTTCTTT.

This clonotype has a count of ten or more. The rearrangement uses TRBV14 and TRBJ2-1, with a weak D call TRBD2 (6 bases). CDR1 is SGHDN and CDR2 is FVKESK in the germline V gene. The ends were cut back, 4 bases at V and 1 base at J, with 17 bases in the middle. The CDR3 runs to 17 residues. CDR3 nucleotides: TGTGCCAGCAGCCGCGGGCCGGAGGGAATGTCCTACAATGAGCAGTTCTTC. This translates into CASSRGPEGMSYNEQFF. The whole variable domain, filled in from reference TRBV14 and TRBJ2-1, reads EAGVTQFPSHSVIEKGQTVTLRCDPISGHDNLYWYRRVMGKEIKFLLHFVKESKQDESGMPNNRFLAERTGGTYSTLKVQPAELEDSGVYFCASSRGPEGMSYNEQFFGPGTRLTVL.

The J gene is TRBJ2-7, the V gene TRBV7-2, with D unclear. From germline, CDR1 is SGHTA and CDR2 FQGNSA. Trimming stripped 2 bases from V and 3 bases from J, with 11 bases between. The CDR3 loop spans 14 amino acids. The CDR3 region has the DNA TGTGCCAGCAGCTTAATCCCGGGTAACTACGAGCAGTACGTC. Residues: CASSLIPGNYEQYV.

This clonotype was counted between two and nine times. The V gene is TRBV5-1, the J gene TRBJ2-5, with D maybe TRBD2 (6 bases). V was cut by 1 base and J by 3 bases, with 19 bases left in between. This CDR3 is 17 amino acids long. CDR1 and CDR2 from the germline V gene are SGHRS and YFSETQ. The CDR3 spells CASSLYPPGRREETQYF. Written as DNA, the CDR3 is TGCGCCAGCAGCTTGTACCCACCGGGACGGAGGGAAGAGACCCAGTACTTC.

CDR3 in DNA: TGCGCCAGCAGCTTCTCCTTCATGAACACTGAAGCTTTCTTT. This codes for CASSFSFMNTEAFF. V usage is TRBV5-1 and J usage is TRBJ1-1; D is ambiguous. There are 14 residues in the CDR3. With 2 bases removed from V and 0 bases from J, the gap between germline ends came to 8 bases. Looked up from germline, CDR1 is SGHRS and CDR2 is YFSETQ.

The chain joins TRBV27 to TRBJ2-3, with 7 bases fitting TRBD1. The V gene's germline CDR1 is MNHEY and CDR2 SMNVEV (reference sequence). V shed 6 bases and J 2 bases; nucleotides not matched to a gene: 14. There are 17 residues in the CDR3. The CDR3, as DNA: TGTGCCAGCAGCACCCCGACAGGGCGCCCTAACACAGATACGCAGTATTTT. Its translation is CASSTPTGRPNTDTQYF.

This clonotype was seen a few times. V and J are TRBV10-2 and TRBJ2-3, with TRBD1 matching over 10 bases. CDR1 WSHSY and CDR2 SAAADI come from the germline V gene. The CDR3 is made up of 15 amino acids. V dropped 8 bases and J dropped 3; count of bases not matched to a gene: 8. The CDR3 sequence is CASDDRDRGTDTQYF. CDR3 bases: TGCGCCAGCGATGACCGGGACAGGGGAACAGATACGCAGTATTTT.

The genes are TRBV12-3 or TRBV12-4 and TRBJ1-2; TRBD1 is a possible D gene (5 bases). The CDR3 is 13 residues long. V was trimmed by 8 bases and J by 1 base, leaving 11 bases between them. Written as DNA, the CDR3 is TGTGCCAGCGGGGGTCTCAATAACTATGGCTACACCTTC. Amino acid sequence: CASGGLNNYGYTF.